Listed here are 19 T cell receptor beta chains from one sample, sequenced in a study of T cell changes during pregnancy in multiple sclerosis. Using immunoSEQ multiplex PCR, the repertoire was profiled, and TCRdb retains in-frame clones only, with some absent. The repertoire holds approximately 97,000 clones, with about nine tenths as singletons. The material was peripheral blood, obtained after pregnancy. These receptors were collected from a female donor in good health, enrolled as a control in a pregnancy study.

The rearrangement uses TRBV5-6 and TRBJ1-3, with TRBD1 matching over 8 bases. V trimming: 1 base; J trimming: 2 bases; junction bases outside the gene matches: 8. The CDR3 spans 17 residues. Germline CDR1 is SGHDT and CDR2 is YYEEEE. CDR3 sequence reads: CASSLHGQGNPGNTIYF. The CDR3 nucleotides are TGTGCCAGCAGCTTGCATGGACAGGGAAACCCTGGAAACACCATATATTTT.

The V gene is TRBV25-1, the J gene TRBJ2-1, with D uncertain. CDR1 and CDR2 (germline): MGHDK, SYGVNS. The CDR3 is 16 amino acids. V was trimmed by 1 base and J by 0 bases, leaving 10 bases between them. The CDR3 nucleotides read TGTGCCAGCAGTGAATCCCAACAGCTCTCCTACAATGAGCAGTTCTTC. It yields the protein CASSESQQLSYNEQFF.

The chain links TRBV4-3 to TRBJ1-2, with D possibly being TRBD1 (5 bases). V lost 0 bases and J 2 bases, leaving 13 bases between the germline ends. CDR1 is LGHNA, CDR2 YSLEER, per germline. This CDR3 is built from 16 residues. CDR3 nucleotide sequence: TGCGCCAGCAGCCAAGATCTTTGGAGGGGAAACTATGGCTACACCTTC. This gives the protein CASSQDLWRGNYGYTF.

The chain employs TRBV28 and TRBJ1-5, with 7 bases identical to TRBD1. The junction had 11 bases not matched to a gene; V was cut back by 3 bases and J by 3 bases. Germline V gene data show CDR1 as MDHEN and CDR2 as SYDVKM. CDR3 length equals 17 residues. The CDR3 reads CASSFGATGANNQPQHF. The CDR3, as DNA: TGTGCCAGCAGTTTCGGGGCAACAGGGGCTAACAATCAGCCCCAGCATTTT.

Worth noting for this clone: Other DNA variants within this sample encode the same CDR3. The CDR3 here is CASSLGTLNTEAFF. Written as DNA, the CDR3 is TGTGCCAGCAGCTTAGGAACTCTGAACACTGAAGCTTTCTTT. This chain links TRBV7-2 with TRBJ1-1; D not certain. Germline CDR1 is SGHTA and CDR2 is FQGNSA. Deletions cut 1 base from V and 0 bases from J, with 6 bases between. The CDR3 contains 14 residues.

The chain carries TRBV6-6 and TRBJ1-1; D possibly corresponds to TRBD1 (5 bases). Trimming stripped 6 bases from V and 1 base from J, with 9 bases between. CDR1 and CDR2 (germline): MNHNY, SVGAGI (reference sequence). This CDR3 has 13 amino acids. The CDR3 here is CASRQEPNTEAFF. The CDR3 bases are TGTGCCAGCAGACAGGAGCCGAACACTGAAGCTTTCTTT.

The chain couples TRBV5-1 to TRBJ2-3; 14 bases are a match to TRBD2. There are 17 residues in the CDR3. V shed 4 bases, J shed 2 bases, and the junction held 6 bases outside the gene matches. The germline CDR1 and CDR2 sequences are SGHRS and YFSETQ. This chain's CDR3 is CASSDRTSGGLTDTQYF. CDR3 in DNA: TGCGCCAGCAGCGACCGGACTAGCGGGGGGCTCACAGATACGCAGTATTTT.

The CDR3 DNA sequence: TGTGCCAGCAGCTTACAGGGGGCGGTTTGGGGGGGACCCCTCCACTTT. Translating it yields CASSLQGAVWGGPLHF. V is TRBV7-3 and J is TRBJ1-6; 8 nucleotides match TRBD1. The CDR3 has 16 amino acids. Germline V gene lookup returns CDR1 SGHTA and CDR2 FQGTGA. Unmatched junction bases numbered 12, after V lost 2 bases and J lost 12 bases.

A few counts support this clone. The gene calls are TRBV7-9 and TRBJ1-2, with no clear D. The CDR3 sequence is 12 residues long. With 1 base removed from V and 8 bases from J, the gap between germline ends came to 8 bases. CDR1 SEHNR and CDR2 FQNEAQ come from the germline V gene (reference sequence). As DNA, the CDR3 is TGTGCCAGCAGCTTAGGGGGAGGGGGCTACACCTTC. It is translated as CASSLGGGGYTF.

This rearrangement joins TRBV4-1 to TRBJ2-7; 9 bases are a match to TRBD2. The trim removed 1 base at V and 3 bases at J, leaving 4 bases unmatched. The CDR3 is 15 amino acids. Germline V gene sequence: CDR1 MGHRA, CDR2 YSYEKL. This chain's CDR3 is CASSQAASGVYEQYF. CDR3 bases: TGCGCCAGCAGCCAAGCGGCTAGCGGGGTCTACGAGCAGTACTTC.

This clone was recorded once. V gene TRBV18 combines with J gene TRBJ2-3; perhaps TRBD1 as D (5 bases). The CDR3 loop spans 15 amino acids. The V end was cut by 6 bases, the J end by 0 bases, with 13 bases between. In germline, CDR1 is KGHSH, CDR2 LQKENI. The CDR3 region is CASSRVGYSTDTQYF. CDR3 sequence (DNA): TGTGCCAGCTCCAGGGTGGGCTATAGCACAGATACGCAGTATTTT.

The V and J genes are TRBV27 and TRBJ1-5; no definite D call. Germline-derived CDR1 and CDR2 are MNHEY and SMNVEV (reference sequence). V was trimmed by 3 bases and J by 3 bases, leaving 9 bases between them. CDR3 length: 14 amino acids. The CDR3 loop is CASSLRRDNQPQHF. CDR3 coding DNA: TGTGCCAGCAGTTTGAGGAGGGACAATCAGCCCCAGCATTTT.

This chain links TRBV19 with TRBJ1-1; no definite D call. The V end was cut by 7 bases, the J end by 2 bases, with 8 bases between. Germline V gene sequence: CDR1 LNHDA, CDR2 SQIVND (reference sequence). This CDR3 is built from 12 residues. CDR3 sequence reads: CASNRGNTEAFF. The CDR3, as DNA: TGTGCCAGTAACCGCGGTAACACTGAAGCTTTCTTT. The full variable domain, in which reference TRBV19 and TRBJ1-1 provide the parts outside the CDR3, is DGGITQSPKYLFRKEGQNVTLSCEQNLNHDAMYWYRQDPGQGLRLIYYSQIVNDFQKGDIAEGYSVSREKKESFPLTVTSAQKNPTAFYLCASNRGNTEAFFGQGTRLTVV.

V and J are TRBV7-2 and TRBJ1-5; 7 bases map to TRBD1. The CDR3 totals 14 residues. Trimming at V came to 4 bases and at J to 4 bases, leaving 4 bases not matched to a gene. Germline CDR1 reads SGHTA; CDR2 reads FQGNSA. This chain's CDR3 is CASSSTGRNQPQHF. The DNA for the CDR3 is TGTGCCAGCAGCTCGACAGGGAGGAATCAGCCCCAGCATTTT.

The chain uses TRBV4-3 and TRBJ2-2; possibly TRBD1 for D (5 bases). The CDR3 length is 12 residues. CDR1 is LGHNA, CDR2 YSLEER, per germline. The V and J ends lost 6 bases and 5 bases respectively, with 7 bases between them. CDR3 region: CASRKGTGELFF. CDR3 coding DNA: TGCGCCAGCAGAAAGGGGACCGGGGAGCTGTTTTTT.

This clone was seen only a few times. The chain couples TRBV4-3 to TRBJ2-1; a possible D gene is TRBD2 (6 bases). CDR1 and CDR2 (germline): LGHNA, YSLEER. The CDR3 sequence is 17 residues long. Trimming took 0 bases from V and 4 from J, leaving 16 bases between them. In nucleotides, the CDR3 is TGCGCCAGCAGCCAAGATCCCCCCGGGGAGGCATACAATGAGCAGTTCTTC. It encodes CASSQDPPGEAYNEQFF.

V gene TRBV4-3 combines with J gene TRBJ2-1; D remains ambiguous. The CDR3 is 15 amino acids. The V gene lost 0 bases and the J gene lost 1 base, with 7 bases spanning the gap. The germline gives CDR1 LGHNA, CDR2 YSLEER. CDR3 region: CASSQDHSSYNEQFF. CDR3 sequence (DNA): TGCGCCAGCAGCCAAGACCATAGTTCCTACAATGAGCAGTTCTTC.

This chain uses TRBV5-5 with TRBJ1-2; D remains unclear. Trimming removed 1 base from V and 3 bases from J, with 7 bases in between. The CDR3 loop spans 13 amino acids. CDR1 SGHKS and CDR2 YYEKEE come from the germline V gene (reference sequence). In nucleotides, the CDR3 is TGTGCCAGCAGCTTGCCCCCCTACTATGGCTACACCTTC. Translation: CASSLPPYYGYTF. Full variable domain (remainder filled in from reference TRBV5-5 and TRBJ1-2): DAGVTQSPTHLIKTRGQQVTLRCSPISGHKSVSWYQQVLGQGPQFIFQYYEKEERGRGNFPDRFSARQFPNYSSELNVNALLLGDSALYLCASSLPPYYGYTFGSGTRLTVV.

The J gene is TRBJ1-3, the V gene TRBV28; D is unresolved. The V end was cut by 8 bases, the J end by 3 bases, with 8 bases between. Germline V lookup: CDR1 MDHEN, CDR2 SYDVKM. This CDR3 region has 12 residues. The CDR3 spells CASCQDGNTIYF. The DNA of the CDR3 is TGTGCCAGCTGTCAGGATGGAAACACCATATATTTT. Supplemented by reference TRBV28 and TRBJ1-3, the full variable domain reads DVKVTQSSRYLVKRTGEKVFLECVQDMDHENMFWYRQDPGLGLRLIYFSYDVKMKEKGDIPEGYSVSREKKERFSLILESASTNQTSMYLCASCQDGNTIYFGEGSWLTVV.